The present T cell receptor beta chain was sequenced within a study of CD8 T cells in Susac syndrome. V lost 5 bases, J lost 4 bases, and 10 bases stayed unmatched. The CDR3 extends over 15 amino acids. Germline CDR1 is SQVTM and CDR2 is ANQGSEA. It was with random hexamers that roughly 0.45 to 1 ug RNA was reverse transcribed. Across 54 Vbeta and 13 Jbeta, TCR beta CDR3 was amplified with immunoSEQ multiplex PCR. In TCRdb, the immunoSEQ multiplex PCR reads were re-called with MiXCR into one record per CDR3 protein. The table shows over 150,000 distinct CDR3 sequences, with more than 90% occurring only once.

The chain carries TRBV29-1 and TRBJ2-2; TRBD1 matches 7 bases. Sequencing was carried out using CD4+ T cells from PBMCs. This clonotype originated in a human donor with multiple sclerosis. The CDR3 bases are TGCAGCGTTAAGTCTAGGGGACAGATCACCGGGGAGCTGTTTTTT. Encoded protein: CSVKSRGQITGELFF.